One and the same sample provided the 29 T cell receptor beta chains below, sequenced in a study of T cells in Graves' hyperthyroidism and ophthalmopathy. Amplification of TCR beta CDR3 regions used RNA as the template. First-round RT-PCR targeting the TCR CDR3 was performed with the HTBI primer set. TCRdb passed the multiplex PCR reads through MiXCR, listing each CDR3 protein once. The sample has fewer than 650,000 distinct CDR3 sequences; 46% are singletons. The sequenced sample was peripheral blood or thyroid tissue (not recorded which). Receptors originate from an adult woman with Graves' disease, either hyperthyroidism or ophthalmopathy (not recorded which).

This clonotype was recorded many times. The genes are TRBV20-1 and TRBJ1-5, with D perhaps TRBD1 (5 bases). There are 16 residues in the CDR3. Germline CDR1 is DFQATT and CDR2 is SNEGSKA (reference sequence). Trimming removed 0 bases at V and 1 base at J, with 13 bases between. The CDR3 DNA reads as TGCAGTGCTAGAGATCTAGGCGGGGCAAGCAATCAGCCCCAGCATTTT. Protein sequence: CSARDLGGASNQPQHF.

A few counts support this clonotype. The gene calls are TRBV7-9 and TRBJ1-1; the D is unclear. V gave up 5 bases and J gave up 1 base, with 11 bases separating them. The CDR3 runs to 14 residues. Germline V gene sequence: CDR1 SEHNR, CDR2 FQNEAQ (reference sequence). CDR3 DNA: TGTGCCAGCAGCCAAAACGCCGGGAACACTGAAGCTTTCTTT. Translation: CASSQNAGNTEAFF. The full variable domain, completed using reference TRBV7-9 and TRBJ1-1, is DTGVSQNPRHKITKRGQNVTFRCDPISEHNRLYWYRQTLGQGPEFLTYFQNEAQLEKSRLLSDRFSAERPKGSFSTLEIQRTEQGDSAMYLCASSQNAGNTEAFFGQGTRLTVV.

About this clonotype itself: A junction boundary mismatches the germline segment, possibly from a read error. The chain couples TRBV9 to TRBJ2-6; TRBD2 matches at 7 bases. Per the germline V gene, CDR1 is SGDLS and CDR2 is YYNGEE. The CDR3 length is 12 residues. This chain's CDR3 is CASSVSGNTEAF. The CDR3 DNA reads as TGTGCCAGCAGCGTAAGCGGGAACACTGAAGCTTTC.

The J gene is TRBJ2-7, the V gene TRBV11-2; tentatively, D is TRBD1 or TRBD2 (5 bases each). The CDR3 length is 11 residues. V lost 7 bases and J lost 7, with 11 bases in between. Per the germline V gene, CDR1 is SGHAT and CDR2 is FQNNGV. The CDR3 DNA reads as TGTGCCAGCACCCACGGGGCTGAGCAGTACTTC. It yields the protein CASTHGAEQYF.

This clonotype was recorded at least ten times. The CDR3 reads CASRRDRSSYEQYF. Written as DNA, the CDR3 is TGTGCCAGTAGGCGGGACAGGAGCTCCTACGAGCAGTACTTC. The chain couples TRBV19 to TRBJ2-7; 8 bases are a match to TRBD1. Germline V gene data show CDR1 as LNHDA and CDR2 as SQIVND (reference sequence). The CDR3 spans 14 residues. V gave up 6 bases and J gave up 0 bases; unmatched junction bases: 4.

This clonotype has at least ten counts. The J gene is TRBJ2-2, the V gene TRBV19; perhaps TRBD2 as D (6 bases). V was clipped by 7 bases and J by 6 bases, with 9 bases between them. Germline V gives CDR1 LNHDA, CDR2 SQIVND (reference sequence). This CDR3 contains 12 residues. DNA of the CDR3: TGTGCCAGTAACGGAGGGGCCGGGGAGCTGTTTTTT. It yields the protein CASNGGAGELFF.

The chain is built from TRBV11-2 and TRBJ1-6; 7 bases agree with TRBD1. The CDR3 contains 13 residues. Germline loops: CDR1 SGHAT, CDR2 FQNNGV. V shed 8 bases, J shed 8 bases, and the junction held 6 bases outside the gene matches. In DNA form, the CDR3 reads TGTGCCAGCCAGGGACAGATGGATTCACCCCTCCACTTT. Encoded protein: CASQGQMDSPLHF.

The rearrangement joins TRBV9 to TRBJ2-5; D is uncertain. CDR1 SGDLS and CDR2 YYNGEE come from the germline V gene. The CDR3 is 15 amino acids. The ends were cut back, 0 bases at V and 2 bases at J, with 11 bases in the middle. The CDR3 here is CASSVGGASQETQYF. The CDR3 DNA reads TGTGCCAGCAGCGTAGGCGGAGCGAGTCAAGAGACCCAGTACTTC.

The table lists this clonotype with many counts. This chain uses TRBV13 with TRBJ1-4, with D unclear. Germline values: CDR1 PRHDT, CDR2 FYEKMQ (reference sequence). The CDR3 has 15 amino acids. The V and J ends lost 0 bases and 7 bases respectively, with 12 bases between them. CDR3 in DNA: TGTGCCAGCAGCTTAGGGCCCGGGAAGGGTGAAAAACTGTTTTTT. Its translation is CASSLGPGKGEKLFF. The full variable domain, with the rest looked up from reference TRBV13 and TRBJ1-4, is AAGVIQSPRHLIKEKRETATLKCYPIPRHDTVYWYQQGPGQDPQFLISFYEKMQSDKGSIPDRFSAQQFSDYHSELNMSSLELGDSALYFCASSLGPGKGEKLFFGSGTQLSVL.

The V and J genes are TRBV20-1 and TRBJ2-7; the D is unclear. Per the germline V gene, CDR1 is DFQATT and CDR2 is SNEGSKA (reference sequence). V shed 6 bases and J shed 7 bases, with 13 bases lying between them. The CDR3 loop spans 11 amino acids. As DNA, the CDR3 is TGCAGTGCCCGCGAAACCGGGGAGCAGTACTTC. Encoded protein: CSARETGEQYF.

The sample holds many counts of this clonotype. The gene calls are TRBV5-1 and TRBJ1-5; no definite D call. The CDR3 spans 15 residues. Trimming took 0 bases from V and 2 from J, leaving 9 bases between them. Per the germline V gene, CDR1 is SGHRS and CDR2 is YFSETQ. CDR3 bases: TGCGCCAGCAGCTTGGACGGTCAGGGCAATCAGCCCCAGCATTTT. Translation: CASSLDGQGNQPQHF.

The rearrangement links TRBV20-1 to TRBJ1-5; unclear D gene. The CDR3 extends over 14 amino acids. V was pared by 6 bases and J by 0 bases, with 12 bases between. Germline lookup yields CDR1 DFQATT and CDR2 SNEGSKA (reference sequence). The CDR3 spells CSALGRDSNQPQHF. DNA of the CDR3: TGCAGTGCCCTCGGACGGGATAGCAATCAGCCCCAGCATTTT.

The CDR3 DNA sequence: TGCGCCAGCAGCACCGGACTAGTTGGGATTCCCTACGAGCAGTACTTC. Its translation is CASSTGLVGIPYEQYF. The chain recombines TRBV5-1 with TRBJ2-7, with TRBD2 matching 7 bases. CDR1 is SGHRS, CDR2 YFSETQ, per germline. J was trimmed by 2 bases and V by 4 bases; bases with no gene match: 12. This CDR3 has 16 residues.

This clonotype was detected only once. This rearrangement joins TRBV7-8 to TRBJ1-5, with D perhaps matching TRBD1 (6 bases). Trimming pared 4 bases from V and 4 bases from J, leaving 14 bases between. This CDR3 has 15 residues. Germline V lookup: CDR1 SGHVS, CDR2 FQNEAQ. CDR3 in DNA: TGTGCCAGCAGCTCTATTAGAGACAGGAATCAGCCCCAGCATTTT. It codes for CASSSIRDRNQPQHF.

The V call is TRBV5-1, the J call TRBJ2-7, with 10 nucleotides matching TRBD1. From germline, CDR1 is SGHRS and CDR2 YFSETQ. J gave up 4 bases and V 4 bases, and 5 bases lay outside the gene matches. CDR3 length: 14 residues. CDR3 DNA: TGCGCCAGCAGCACGAGACAGGGGGCTTACGAGCAGTACTTC. It codes for CASSTRQGAYEQYF.

The chain has TRBV20-1 and TRBJ1-2; possibly TRBD1 for D (5 bases). Trimming left V 1 base short and J 7 bases short, with 7 bases between. Germline CDR1 reads DFQATT; CDR2 reads SNEGSKA (reference sequence). This CDR3 contains 11 residues. The CDR3: CSARAGSGYTF. The DNA of the CDR3 is TGCAGTGCTAGAGCAGGGAGTGGCTACACCTTC.

This clonotype was found many times. The V gene is TRBV5-1, the J gene TRBJ1-2; tentatively, D is TRBD1 (6 bases). Germline loops: CDR1 SGHRS, CDR2 YFSETQ. V lost 3 bases and J 6 bases, leaving 9 bases between the germline ends. This CDR3 is built from 12 residues. CDR3 protein: CASSSRQDGYTF. CDR3 in DNA: TGCGCCAGCAGCTCAAGACAGGATGGCTACACCTTC.

This clonotype was detected ten times or more. The germline gene is not matched at one end of the junction; a read error may be the cause. CDR3 DNA: TGTGCCACCAGCAGAAAAGGTGAACGCGGGACCGCAAGACTCTTC. Residues: CATSRKGERGTARLF. This rearrangement joins TRBV15 to TRBJ1-2; possibly TRBD1 for D (5 bases). This CDR3 has 15 amino acids. The V gene's germline CDR1 is LNHNV and CDR2 YYDKDF (reference sequence).

In its sample, this clonotype was seen a few times. J is TRBJ1-6 and V is TRBV20-1; D possibly corresponds to TRBD1 (5 bases). Per the germline V gene, CDR1 is DFQATT and CDR2 is SNEGSKA (reference sequence). CDR3 length: 14 residues. V was clipped by 6 bases and J by 7 bases, with 16 bases between them. The CDR3 coding sequence is TGCAGTGCGCCGGGGGGAGCGCGGAATTCACCCCTCCACTTT. Its translation is CSAPGGARNSPLHF.

The rearrangement uses TRBV29-1 and TRBJ2-7; D gene ambiguous. Trimming stripped 5 bases from V and 1 base from J, with 12 bases between. This CDR3 comprises 13 residues. Germline values: CDR1 SQVTM, CDR2 ANQGSEA. The CDR3 DNA reads as TGCAGCGTTAAGGGCAGGTTATCCTACGAGCAGTACTTC. It translates to CSVKGRLSYEQYF.

The chain is built from TRBV13 and TRBJ1-1, with 10 bases aligning to TRBD1. The CDR3 has 15 amino acids. Germline V lookup: CDR1 PRHDT, CDR2 FYEKMQ (reference sequence). V shed 3 bases, J shed 10 bases, and the junction held 11 bases outside the gene matches. The CDR3 DNA reads as TGTGCCAGCAGCTTCTCGACAGGGGGCGAGCAGGCAGCTTTCTTT. Protein: CASSFSTGGEQAAFF.

The chain has TRBV20-1 and TRBJ1-5, with D perhaps matching TRBD1 (5 bases). Trimming shortened V by 3 bases and J by 3 bases, and 21 bases separated the two germline ends. The length of the CDR3 is 17 residues. Germline assignment: CDR1 DFQATT and CDR2 SNEGSKA (reference sequence). CDR3 sequence reads: CSARLNFQGHDNQPQHF. The DNA for the CDR3 is TGCAGTGCTAGGCTAAATTTTCAAGGACACGACAATCAGCCCCAGCATTTT.

The V call is TRBV10-3, the J call TRBJ2-7; 7 bases are a match to TRBD2. Looked up from germline, CDR1 is ENHRY and CDR2 is SYGVKD. There are 16 residues in the CDR3. Unmatched junction bases numbered 12, after V lost 0 bases and J lost 7 bases. The CDR3 reads CAISESTPGGSGEQYF. CDR3 nucleotide sequence: TGTGCCATCAGTGAGTCGACTCCGGGGGGTAGCGGAGAGCAGTACTTC.

This chain uses TRBV29-1 with TRBJ2-7; 10 bases are shared with TRBD2. This CDR3 has 15 residues. J lost 7 bases, V lost 3 bases, and 12 bases had no gene match. Germline CDR1 and CDR2: SQVTM and ANQGSEA. The CDR3 sequence: CSVENPSGSLGEQYF. The DNA of the CDR3 is TGCAGCGTTGAGAATCCTAGCGGGAGTTTGGGGGAGCAGTACTTC.

This clonotype was observed a single time. V is TRBV9 and J is TRBJ2-2; D is ambiguous. Per the germline V gene, CDR1 is SGDLS and CDR2 is YYNGEE. Trimming removed 0 bases from V and 5 bases from J, with 11 bases in between. The CDR3 spans 15 residues. CDR3 sequence reads: CASSVVGIGTGELFF. The CDR3 nucleotides read TGTGCCAGCAGCGTAGTAGGTATTGGGACCGGGGAGCTGTTTTTT.

The rearrangement joins TRBV10-3 to TRBJ1-5; 7 bases are a match to TRBD1. The junction had 15 bases not matched to a gene; V was cut back by 4 bases and J by 6 bases. The CDR3 is 17 residues long. CDR1 and CDR2 (germline): ENHRY, SYGVKD. In DNA form, the CDR3 reads TGTGCCATCAGTGCCCTCTGGACAGGTTCAAAAGGTCAGCCCCAGCATTTT. As protein: CAISALWTGSKGQPQHF.

The chain joins TRBV14 to TRBJ1-4; D gene ambiguous. CDR3 size: 15 residues. Germline CDR1 and CDR2: SGHDN and FVKESK. Trimming removed 4 bases at V and 8 bases at J, with 17 bases between. DNA of the CDR3: TGTGCCAGCAGCCGATCTAGCGGGCAAGAAGAAAAACTGTTTTTT. It translates to CASSRSSGQEEKLFF.

V is TRBV9 and J is TRBJ1-5; D not resolved. Germline loops: CDR1 SGDLS, CDR2 YYNGEE. The CDR3 length is 14 residues. V lost 3 bases to trimming and J lost 14 bases, with 21 bases between them. CDR3 region: CASSDGLAGDNEHF. The CDR3 region has the DNA TGTGCCAGCAGCGACGGACTAGCGGGAGATAATGAGCATTTT.

The V and J genes are TRBV12-3 or TRBV12-4 and TRBJ1-2; 8 bases fit TRBD1. Trimming removed 5 bases from V and 7 bases from J; junction bases left unmatched: 6. The CDR3 has 13 amino acids. In DNA form, the CDR3 reads TGTGCCAGCAGTCGACAGGGGTTGGGTGGCTACACCTTC. Translating gives CASSRQGLGGYTF.